The clone carrying this T cell receptor (beta chain) was recorded a few times. Its antigen is currently unknown. The sample is drawn from a study of beta chain features in type 1 diabetes. Regarding the study as a whole: Among all four CD4+ subsets, Type 1 diabetes patients had TCRB CDR3s that were moderately but significantly shorter.

Trimming took 6 bases from V and 4 from J, leaving 7 bases between them. Germline V gives CDR1 SGHDT, CDR2 YYEEEE. The length of the CDR3 is 11 residues. Reverse transcribing all isolated RNA meant expressed TCRB transcripts were sequenced. Assay: immunoSEQ multiplex PCR; the TCRdb copy retains only in-frame clones and omits some. The table records about 130,000 clones, about 10% of them present only once. This TCR came from a man in his thirties or forties with type 1 diabetes. The chain recombines TRBV5-6 with TRBJ1-1; D is uncertain. Sequencing was performed on central memory CD4+ T cells from blood. DNA of the CDR3: TGTGCCAGCAACTCGGTCACTGAAGCTTTCTTT. It translates to CASNSVTEAFF.